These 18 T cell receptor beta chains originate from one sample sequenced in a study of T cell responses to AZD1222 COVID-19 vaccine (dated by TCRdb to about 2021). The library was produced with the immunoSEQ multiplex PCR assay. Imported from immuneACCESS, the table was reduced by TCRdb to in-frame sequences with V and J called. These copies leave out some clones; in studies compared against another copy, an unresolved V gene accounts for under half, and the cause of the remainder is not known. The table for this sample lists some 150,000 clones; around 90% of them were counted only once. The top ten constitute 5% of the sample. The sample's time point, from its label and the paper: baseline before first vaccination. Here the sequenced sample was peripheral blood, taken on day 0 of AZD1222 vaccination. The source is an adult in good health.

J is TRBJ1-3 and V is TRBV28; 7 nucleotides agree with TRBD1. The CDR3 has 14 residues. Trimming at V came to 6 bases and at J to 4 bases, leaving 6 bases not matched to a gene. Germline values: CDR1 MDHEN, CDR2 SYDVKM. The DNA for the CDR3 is TGTGCCAGCAGCCCCGACAGGGCCGGAAACACCATATATTTT. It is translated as CASSPDRAGNTIYF.

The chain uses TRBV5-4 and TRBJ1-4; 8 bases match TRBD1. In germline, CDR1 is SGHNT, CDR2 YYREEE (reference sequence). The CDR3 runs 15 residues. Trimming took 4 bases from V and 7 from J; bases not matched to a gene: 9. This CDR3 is CASSPQGADSEKLFF. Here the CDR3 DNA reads TGTGCCAGCAGCCCCCAGGGGGCAGATAGTGAAAAACTGTTTTTT. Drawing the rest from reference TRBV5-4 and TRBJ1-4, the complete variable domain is ETGVTQSPTHLIKTRGQQVTLRCSSQSGHNTVSWYQQALGQGPQFIFQYYREEENGRGNFPPRFSGLQFPNYSSELNVNALELDDSALYLCASSPQGADSEKLFFGSGTQLSVL.

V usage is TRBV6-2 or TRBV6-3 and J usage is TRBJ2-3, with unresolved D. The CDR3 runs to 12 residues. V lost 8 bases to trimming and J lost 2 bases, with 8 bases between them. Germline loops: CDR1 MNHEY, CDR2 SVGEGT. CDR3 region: CASGQVTDTQYF. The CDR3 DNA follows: TGTGCCAGCGGCCAAGTCACAGATACGCAGTATTTT.

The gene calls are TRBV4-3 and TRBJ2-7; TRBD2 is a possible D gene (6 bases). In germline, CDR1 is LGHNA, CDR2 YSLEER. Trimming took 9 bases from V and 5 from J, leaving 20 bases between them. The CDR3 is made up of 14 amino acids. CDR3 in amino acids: CARPTGRGPNEQYF. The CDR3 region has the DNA TGCGCCAGACCTACCGGGCGGGGCCCTAACGAGCAGTACTTC.

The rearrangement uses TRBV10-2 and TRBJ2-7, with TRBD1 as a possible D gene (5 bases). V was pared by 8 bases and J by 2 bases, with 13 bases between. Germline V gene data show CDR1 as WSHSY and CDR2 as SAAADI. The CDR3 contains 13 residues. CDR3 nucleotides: TGCGCCAGCGGACATCTTAGCCCCTACGAGCAGTACTTC. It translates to CASGHLSPYEQYF.

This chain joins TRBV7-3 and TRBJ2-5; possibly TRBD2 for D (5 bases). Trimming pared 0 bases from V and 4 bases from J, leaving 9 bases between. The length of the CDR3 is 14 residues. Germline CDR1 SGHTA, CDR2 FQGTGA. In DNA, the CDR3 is TGTGCCAGCAGCTTAACTTCTAGCCCAGAGACCCAGTACTTC. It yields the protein CASSLTSSPETQYF.

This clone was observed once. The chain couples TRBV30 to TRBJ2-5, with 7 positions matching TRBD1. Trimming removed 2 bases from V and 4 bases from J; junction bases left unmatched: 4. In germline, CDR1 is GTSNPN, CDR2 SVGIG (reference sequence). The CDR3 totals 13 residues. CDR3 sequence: CAWSRNRGETQYF. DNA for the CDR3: TGTGCCTGGAGTAGAAACAGGGGAGAGACCCAGTACTTC.

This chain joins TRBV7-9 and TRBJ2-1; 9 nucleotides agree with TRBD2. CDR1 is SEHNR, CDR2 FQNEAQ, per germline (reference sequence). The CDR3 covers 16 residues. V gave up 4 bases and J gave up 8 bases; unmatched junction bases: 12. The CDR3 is CASSYLAGAGRDEQFF. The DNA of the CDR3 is TGTGCCAGCAGCTACTTAGCGGGAGCGGGGAGGGATGAGCAGTTCTTC.

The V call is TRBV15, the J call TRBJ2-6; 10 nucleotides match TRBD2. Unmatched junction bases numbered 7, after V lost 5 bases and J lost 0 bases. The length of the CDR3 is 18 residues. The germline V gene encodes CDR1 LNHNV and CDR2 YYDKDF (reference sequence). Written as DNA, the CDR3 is TGTGCCACCAGCTTGGGACTAGCGCCTAGCTCTGGGGCCAACGTCCTGACTTTC. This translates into CATSLGLAPSSGANVLTF.

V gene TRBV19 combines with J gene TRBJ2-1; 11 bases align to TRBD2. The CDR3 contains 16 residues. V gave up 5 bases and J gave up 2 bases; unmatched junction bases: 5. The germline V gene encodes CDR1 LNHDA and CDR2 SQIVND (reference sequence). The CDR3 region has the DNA TGTGCCAGTAGTTACCGACTAGCGGGGACCTACAATGAGCAGTTCTTC. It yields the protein CASSYRLAGTYNEQFF.

The CDR3 spells CASSRLKGSVAMLPYEQYF. The CDR3 DNA is TGTGCCAGCTCACGGTTGAAAGGTTCGGTAGCGATGCTTCCCTACGAGCAGTACTTC. The chain joins TRBV18 to TRBJ2-7; possible D gene TRBD2, 5 bases. V dropped 4 bases and J dropped 2 bases, with 27 bases sitting between them. This CDR3 spans 19 amino acids. CDR1 is KGHSH and CDR2 is LQKENI in the germline V gene.

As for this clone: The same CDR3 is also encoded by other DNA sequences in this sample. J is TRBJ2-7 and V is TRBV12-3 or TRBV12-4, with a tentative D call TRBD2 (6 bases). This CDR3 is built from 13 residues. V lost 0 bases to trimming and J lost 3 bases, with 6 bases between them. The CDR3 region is CASSLAGGYEQYF. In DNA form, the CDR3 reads TGTGCCAGCAGTTTAGCGGGGGGCTACGAGCAGTACTTC.

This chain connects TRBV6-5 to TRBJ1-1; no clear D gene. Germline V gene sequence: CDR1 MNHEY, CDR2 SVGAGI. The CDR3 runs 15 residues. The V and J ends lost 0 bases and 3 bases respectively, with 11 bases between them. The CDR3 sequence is CASSYSFLLDTEAFF. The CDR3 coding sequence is TGTGCCAGCAGTTACTCGTTTTTACTGGACACTGAAGCTTTCTTT.

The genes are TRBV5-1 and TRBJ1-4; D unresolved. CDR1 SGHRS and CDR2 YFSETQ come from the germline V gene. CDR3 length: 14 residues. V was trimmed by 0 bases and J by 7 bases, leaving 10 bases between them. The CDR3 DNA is TGCGCCAGCAGCTTGGGTCAAGCTCGTGAAAAACTGTTTTTT. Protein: CASSLGQAREKLFF.

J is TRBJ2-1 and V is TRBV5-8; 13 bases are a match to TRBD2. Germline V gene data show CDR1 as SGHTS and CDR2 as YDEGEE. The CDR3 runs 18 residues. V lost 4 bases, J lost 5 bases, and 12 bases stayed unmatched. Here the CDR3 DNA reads TGTGCCAGCAGCCTAGGGGTTGGACTAGCGGGAGTCCACAATGAGCAGTTCTTC. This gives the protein CASSLGVGLAGVHNEQFF.

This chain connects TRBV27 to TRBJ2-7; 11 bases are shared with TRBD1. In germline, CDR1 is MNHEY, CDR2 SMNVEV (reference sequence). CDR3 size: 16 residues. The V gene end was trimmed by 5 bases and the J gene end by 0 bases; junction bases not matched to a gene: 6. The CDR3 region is CASSQGTGGSSYEQYF. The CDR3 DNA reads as TGTGCCAGCAGTCAAGGGACAGGGGGGAGCTCCTACGAGCAGTACTTC.

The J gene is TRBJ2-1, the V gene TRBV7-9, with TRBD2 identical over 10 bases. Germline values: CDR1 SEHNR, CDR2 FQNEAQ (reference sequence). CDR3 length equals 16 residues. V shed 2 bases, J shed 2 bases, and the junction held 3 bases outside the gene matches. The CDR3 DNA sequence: TGTGCCAGCAGCTTATCAGCGGGAGGGCCCTACAATGAGCAGTTCTTC. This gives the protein CASSLSAGGPYNEQFF.

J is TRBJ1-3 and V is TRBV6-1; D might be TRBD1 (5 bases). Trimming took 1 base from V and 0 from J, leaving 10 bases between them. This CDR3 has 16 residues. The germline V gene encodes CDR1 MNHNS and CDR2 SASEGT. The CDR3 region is CASSEGQFHSGNTIYF. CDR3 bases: TGTGCCAGCAGTGAAGGACAGTTTCACTCTGGAAACACCATATATTTT.